This TCR beta chain was documented in a study of identical twins. General study points: Out-of-frame beta sequences exhibited a weaker degree of excess twin sharing. Clonotypes of the beta chain that were abundant in cord blood carried fewer insertions (memory repertoires showed none).

Trimming took off 4 bases at V and 3 bases at J, with 9 bases between the two ends. The CDR3 is 13 amino acids. The table lists this clonotype with a few counts. What it binds is not known. Each CDR3 protein gets one entry after TCRdb re-called the 5' RACE reads with MiXCR. The data show under 800,000 distinct CDR3 sequences, 21% seen once. Separately, the same data were catalogued under a study of T cells expressing NK-cell markers.

The sample was PBMCs. The V gene is TRBV12-3 or TRBV12-4, the J gene TRBJ1-2; D is ambiguous. This receptor was obtained from a woman aged 18 to 35 in good health. CDR3 in amino acids: CASSSTEDYGYTF. DNA of the CDR3: TGTGCCAGCAGTTCTACAGAGGACTATGGCTACACCTTC.